The following is a T cell receptor beta chain sequence with its context. The antigen remains undetermined. The germline V and J ends were trimmed by 5 bases and 2 bases, with 13 bases remaining between them. The CDR3 contains 15 residues. Germline V gives CDR1 MDHEN, CDR2 SYDVKM. The entry originates in a study of siplizumab effects on memory and regulatory T cells. Findings and limits, study-wide: Alloreactive sequences from unstimulated CD4+ memory cells fell significantly with siplizumab. Naive T cells appeared more varied than memory cells and looked like key alloresponse contributors.

Per sample, 10^5 or so TCR templates underwent assay. The table came from immunoSEQ multiplex PCR; TCRdb's copy has only in-frame clones and leaves some out. The data show 85,000 to 90,000 clones, with over 80% seen just once and approximately 15% held by the top ten. The TCR sequence derives from a human donor in good health. The chain joins TRBV28 to TRBJ1-3, with a possible D match to TRBD1 (6 bases). Sequences were obtained from CD4+ T cells sorted from blood. The CDR3 region has the DNA TGTGCCAGCAGTCTCCCGACAGGAGCTGGAAACACCATATATTTT. Translating it yields CASSLPTGAGNTIYF. Combining the CDR3 with reference TRBV28 and TRBJ1-3 gives the whole variable domain DVKVTQSSRYLVKRTGEKVFLECVQDMDHENMFWYRQDPGLGLRLIYFSYDVKMKEKGDIPEGYSVSREKKERFSLILESASTNQTSMYLCASSLPTGAGNTIYFGEGSWLTVV.